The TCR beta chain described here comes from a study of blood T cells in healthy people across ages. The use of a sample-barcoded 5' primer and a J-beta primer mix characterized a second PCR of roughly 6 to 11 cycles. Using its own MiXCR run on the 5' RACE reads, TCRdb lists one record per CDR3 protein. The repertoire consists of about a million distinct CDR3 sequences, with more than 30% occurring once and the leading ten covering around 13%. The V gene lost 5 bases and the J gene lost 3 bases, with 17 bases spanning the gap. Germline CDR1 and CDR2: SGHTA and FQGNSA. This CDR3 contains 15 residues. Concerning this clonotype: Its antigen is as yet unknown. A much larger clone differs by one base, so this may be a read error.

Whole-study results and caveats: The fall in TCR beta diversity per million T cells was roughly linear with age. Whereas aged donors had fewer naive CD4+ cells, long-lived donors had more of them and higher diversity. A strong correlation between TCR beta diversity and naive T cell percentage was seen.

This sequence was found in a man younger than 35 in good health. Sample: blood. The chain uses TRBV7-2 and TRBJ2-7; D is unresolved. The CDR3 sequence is CASSLVAYEDYEQYF. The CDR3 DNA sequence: TGTGCCAGCAGCCTTGTCGCGTACGAGGACTACGAGCAGTACTTC.